These 20 T cell receptor beta chains were sequenced from one sample in a study of CD8 T cells in Susac syndrome. Random hexamers were used to reverse transcribe the RNA input (roughly 0.5 to 1 ug). TCRdb redid the calling of the immunoSEQ multiplex PCR reads with MiXCR, one entry per CDR3 protein. The sample has about 120,000 distinct CDR3 sequences; roughly 92% are singletons. Sequencing used CD4+ T cells from PBMCs. All receptors derive from a human donor in good health.

V usage is TRBV7-9 and J usage is TRBJ2-2, with TRBD1 identical over 9 bases. The V and J ends lost 5 bases and 8 bases, in that order; junction bases with no gene match: 6. CDR3 size: 14 residues. Germline CDR1 reads SEHNR; CDR2 reads FQNEAQ (reference sequence). CDR3 in DNA: TGTGCCAGCAGCACCGGGACAGGGTTGGGGGAGCTGTTTTTT. Amino acid sequence: CASSTGTGLGELFF.

The rearrangement uses TRBV4-2 and TRBJ2-4, with 8 bases aligning to TRBD1. The CDR3 totals 18 residues. The V gene end was trimmed by 0 bases and the J gene end by 2 bases; junction bases not matched to a gene: 9. Germline V gene data show CDR1 as LGHNA and CDR2 as YNFKEQ. The CDR3 protein is CASSQDGVPGGSKNIQYF. CDR3 in DNA: TGTGCCAGCAGCCAAGATGGTGTCCCAGGGGGCTCCAAAAACATTCAGTACTTC.

About this clonotype: At one boundary the junction diverges from the germline segment, which might be a read error. The genes are TRBV6-2 or TRBV6-3 and TRBJ1-2; tentatively, D is TRBD1 (6 bases). CDR1 and CDR2 (germline): MNHEY, SVGEGT. The CDR3 is 12 amino acids. This chain's CDR3 is CAGRTENYGYTF. For the CDR3, the DNA is TGTGCCGGCAGGACAGAGAACTATGGCTACACCTTC.

The V and J genes are TRBV5-1 and TRBJ2-7; no definite D call. Trimming stripped 1 base from V and 3 bases from J, with 8 bases between. The germline CDR1 and CDR2 sequences are SGHRS and YFSETQ. The CDR3 is 13 amino acids. Here the CDR3 DNA reads TGCGCCAGCAGCTTGAAAGCCCTCTACGAGCAGTACTTC. Translated: CASSLKALYEQYF.

V usage is TRBV6-1 and J usage is TRBJ2-1; 11 nucleotides match TRBD2. This CDR3 has 13 amino acids. The germline gives CDR1 MNHNS, CDR2 SASEGT. Unmatched junction bases numbered 11, after V lost 8 bases and J lost 14 bases. The CDR3 protein is CASSATSGSREFF. CDR3 nucleotide sequence: TGTGCCAGCTCGGCTACTAGCGGGAGCAGGGAGTTCTTC.

The rearrangement joins TRBV19 to TRBJ1-5; TRBD1 agrees at 7 bases. CDR1 is LNHDA and CDR2 is SQIVND in the germline V gene (reference sequence). V shed 6 bases, J shed 2 bases, and the junction held 10 bases outside the gene matches. This CDR3 spans 16 amino acids. This chain's CDR3 is CASSTRQGLGNQPQHF. DNA for the CDR3: TGTGCCAGTAGCACCCGACAGGGATTGGGCAATCAGCCCCAGCATTTT.

The chain couples TRBV6-2 or TRBV6-3 to TRBJ2-4; 7 bases are shared with TRBD1. The CDR3 extends over 14 amino acids. The V and J ends lost 7 bases and 7 bases, in that order; junction bases with no gene match: 10. Germline V gene lookup returns CDR1 MNHEY and CDR2 SVGEGT. The CDR3 bases are TGTGCCAGCAAAAGGACAGGACTTTTCAACATTCAGTACTTC. This sequence encodes CASKRTGLFNIQYF.

The chain carries TRBV5-1 and TRBJ2-5; D unresolved. The V end was cut by 0 bases, the J end by 1 base, with 4 bases between. In germline, CDR1 is SGHRS, CDR2 YFSETQ. This CDR3 contains 13 residues. CDR3 residues: CASSLAIQETQYF. CDR3 bases: TGCGCCAGCAGCTTGGCCATCCAAGAGACCCAGTACTTC.

This chain links TRBV6-1 with TRBJ2-3; 7 nucleotides line up with TRBD1. The trim removed 1 base at V and 5 bases at J, leaving 6 bases unmatched. Germline-derived CDR1 and CDR2 are MNHNS and SASEGT. The CDR3 extends over 15 amino acids. The CDR3 bases are TGTGCCAGCAGTGAAGGGTCAGGGGGACAAGATACGCAGTATTTT. This sequence encodes CASSEGSGGQDTQYF.

This chain uses TRBV6-2 or TRBV6-3 with TRBJ1-2; the D is unclear. The CDR3 spans 14 residues. Germline-derived CDR1 and CDR2 are MNHEY and SVGEGT. V was pared by 0 bases and J by 3 bases, with 8 bases between. DNA of the CDR3: TGTGCCAGCAGTTACTCGGAGGGATACTATGGCTACACCTTC. Translated, it gives CASSYSEGYYGYTF.

This chain links TRBV2 with TRBJ2-3; 7 positions match TRBD2. J was trimmed by 3 bases and V by 5 bases; bases with no gene match: 8. CDR1 is SNHLY, CDR2 FYNNEI, per germline. The CDR3 has 15 residues. The CDR3 DNA reads as TGTGCCAGCAGTCCCCCGGGAGGCGGGACAGATACGCAGTATTTT. This encodes CASSPPGGGTDTQYF. Combining the CDR3 with reference TRBV2 and TRBJ2-3 gives the whole variable domain EPEVTQTPSHQVTQMGQEVILRCVPISNHLYFYWYRQILGQKVEFLVSFYNNEISEKSEIFDDQFSVERPDGSNFTLKIRSTKLEDSAMYFCASSPPGGGTDTQYFGPGTRLTVL.

The chain combines TRBV6-2 or TRBV6-3 with TRBJ1-1, with TRBD1 as a possible D gene (6 bases). Germline loops: CDR1 MNHEY, CDR2 SVGEGT. Trimming removed 4 bases from V and 0 bases from J, with 18 bases in between. This CDR3 is built from 17 residues. The CDR3 sequence is CASSFLTGKSMNTEAFF. DNA for the CDR3: TGTGCCAGCAGTTTCTTAACAGGGAAAAGCATGAACACTGAAGCTTTCTTT.

The chain combines TRBV12-3 or TRBV12-4 with TRBJ2-2, with 7 bases lining up with TRBD1. CDR3 size: 22 residues. V was pared by 6 bases and J by 1 base, with 26 bases of the junction left unmatched. CDR3 nucleotide sequence: TGTGCCAGCAGCCCTAAAAAAGAATCCGGGACAGTAGTACCTCGGAACACCGGGGAGCTGTTTTTT. Amino acid sequence: CASSPKKESGTVVPRNTGELFF.

The sample holds a few counts of this clonotype. The rearrangement joins TRBV11-2 to TRBJ2-3; D remains ambiguous. This CDR3 is 13 amino acids long. From germline, CDR1 is SGHAT and CDR2 FQNNGV. V lost 5 bases and J lost 6, with 12 bases in between. CDR3 in amino acids: CASSQSPGDTQYF. CDR3 DNA: TGTGCCAGCAGCCAATCCCCGGGTGATACGCAGTATTTT. Full variable domain (outside the CDR3, taken from reference TRBV11-2 and TRBJ2-3): EAGVAQSPRYKIIEKRQSVAFWCNPISGHATLYWYQQILGQGPKLLIQFQNNGVVDDSQLPKDRFSAERLKGVDSTLKIQPAKLEDSAVYLCASSQSPGDTQYFGPGTRLTVL.

This rearrangement joins TRBV9 to TRBJ2-5; no definite D call. The germline CDR1 and CDR2 sequences are SGDLS and YYNGEE. This CDR3 contains 14 residues. The V and J ends lost 4 bases and 4 bases respectively, with 14 bases between them. CDR3 protein: CASSLGNPGETQYF. The CDR3 DNA sequence: TGTGCCAGCAGCTTGGGCAACCCAGGAGAGACCCAGTACTTC.

This chain links TRBV18 with TRBJ1-2; unclear D gene. The CDR3 totals 13 residues. Between the trimmed V and J ends, which lost 5 bases and 6 bases, there was a span of 13 bases. Germline V CDR1 and CDR2: KGHSH, LQKENI. CDR3 sequence: CASSTDLTHGYTF. The CDR3 DNA reads as TGTGCCAGCTCAACCGATCTAACCCATGGCTACACCTTC.

This rearrangement joins TRBV2 to TRBJ2-1; TRBD1 matches 8 bases. The CDR3 runs to 13 residues. The germline gives CDR1 SNHLY, CDR2 FYNNEI. V lost 8 bases and J lost 8; bases outside the gene matches: 8. CDR3 sequence reads: CASLGQGVDEQFF. CDR3 DNA: TGTGCCAGCCTTGGACAGGGTGTTGATGAGCAGTTCTTC.

The CDR3 here is CASSLGLRNEQFF. CDR3 bases: TGTGCCAGCAGCTTAGGACTTCGTAATGAGCAGTTCTTC. The chain carries TRBV7-9 and TRBJ2-1; D is undetermined. The CDR3 runs to 13 residues. Trimming removed 1 base from V and 7 bases from J, with 8 bases in between. Germline V CDR1 and CDR2: SEHNR, FQNEAQ (reference sequence).

The gene calls are TRBV6-2 or TRBV6-3 and TRBJ2-2; D call uncertain. Germline CDR1 MNHEY, CDR2 SVGEGT. This CDR3 has 16 residues. Trimming cost V 7 bases and J 0 bases, with 15 bases left between them. The CDR3 region is CASILSGPSNTGELFF. CDR3 nucleotides: TGTGCCAGCATCCTCTCCGGGCCTTCGAACACCGGGGAGCTGTTTTTT.

The chain employs TRBV6-5 and TRBJ1-3; a possible D gene is TRBD1 (5 bases). The CDR3 loop spans 15 amino acids. With 0 bases removed from V and 4 bases from J, the gap between germline ends came to 10 bases. CDR1 is MNHEY, CDR2 SVGAGI, per germline. The CDR3 bases are TGTGCCAGCAGTTACTCGACACAGGTCGGAAACACCATATATTTT. Translation gives CASSYSTQVGNTIYF.